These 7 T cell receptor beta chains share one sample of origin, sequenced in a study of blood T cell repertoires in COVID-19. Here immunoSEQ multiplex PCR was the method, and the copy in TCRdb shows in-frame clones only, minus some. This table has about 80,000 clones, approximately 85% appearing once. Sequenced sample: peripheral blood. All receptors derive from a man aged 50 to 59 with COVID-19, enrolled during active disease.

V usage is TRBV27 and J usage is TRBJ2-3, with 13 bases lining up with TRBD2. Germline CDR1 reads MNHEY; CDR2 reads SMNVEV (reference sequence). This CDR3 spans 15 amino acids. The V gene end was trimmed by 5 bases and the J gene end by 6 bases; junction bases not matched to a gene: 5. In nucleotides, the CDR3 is TGTGCCAGCAGTCCCGGACTAGCGGGAGTGGATACGCAGTATTTT. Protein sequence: CASSPGLAGVDTQYF.

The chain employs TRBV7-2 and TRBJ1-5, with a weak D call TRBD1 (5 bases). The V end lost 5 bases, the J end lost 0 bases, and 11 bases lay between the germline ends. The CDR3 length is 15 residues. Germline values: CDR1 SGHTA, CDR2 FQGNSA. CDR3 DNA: TGTGCCAGCAGCGCCCAGGGTGGTAGCAATCAGCCCCAGCATTTT. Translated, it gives CASSAQGGSNQPQHF.

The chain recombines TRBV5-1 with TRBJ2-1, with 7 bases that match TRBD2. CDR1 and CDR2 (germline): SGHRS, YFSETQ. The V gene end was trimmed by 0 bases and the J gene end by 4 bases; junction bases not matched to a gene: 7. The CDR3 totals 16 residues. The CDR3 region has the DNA TGCGCCAGCAGCTTGGCCGGGGGGACGGAATACAATGAGCAGTTCTTC. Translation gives CASSLAGGTEYNEQFF.

The CDR3: CASSFGGGRGRFSNQPQHF. The CDR3 region has the DNA TGTGCCAGCAGCTTTGGTGGGGGGAGGGGTCGTTTCAGCAATCAGCCCCAGCATTTT. This chain joins TRBV7-8 and TRBJ1-5; D is possibly TRBD1 (5 bases). V dropped 3 bases and J dropped 1 base, with 22 bases sitting between them. The length of the CDR3 is 19 residues. Per the germline V gene, CDR1 is SGHVS and CDR2 is FQNEAQ.

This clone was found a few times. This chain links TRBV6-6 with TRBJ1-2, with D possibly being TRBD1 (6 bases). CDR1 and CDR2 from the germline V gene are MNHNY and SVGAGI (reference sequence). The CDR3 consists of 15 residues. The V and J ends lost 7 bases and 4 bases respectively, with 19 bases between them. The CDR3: CASITGGGGSYGYTF. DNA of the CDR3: TGTGCCAGCATCACGGGAGGGGGAGGAAGCTATGGCTACACCTTC.

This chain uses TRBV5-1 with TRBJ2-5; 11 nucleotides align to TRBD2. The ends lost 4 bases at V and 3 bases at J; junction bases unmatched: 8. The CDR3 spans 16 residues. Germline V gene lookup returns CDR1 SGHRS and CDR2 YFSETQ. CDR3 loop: CASSLYSGRAEETQYF. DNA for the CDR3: TGCGCCAGCAGCCTTTATAGCGGGAGGGCCGAAGAGACCCAGTACTTC.

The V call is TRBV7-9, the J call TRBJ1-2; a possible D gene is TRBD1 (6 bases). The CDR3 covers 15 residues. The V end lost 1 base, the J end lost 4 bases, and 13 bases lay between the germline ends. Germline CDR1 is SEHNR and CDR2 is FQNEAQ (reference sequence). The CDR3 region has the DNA TGTGCCAGCAGCTTAGACGGGGGGCTCGGCTATGGCTACACCTTC. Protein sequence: CASSLDGGLGYGYTF.